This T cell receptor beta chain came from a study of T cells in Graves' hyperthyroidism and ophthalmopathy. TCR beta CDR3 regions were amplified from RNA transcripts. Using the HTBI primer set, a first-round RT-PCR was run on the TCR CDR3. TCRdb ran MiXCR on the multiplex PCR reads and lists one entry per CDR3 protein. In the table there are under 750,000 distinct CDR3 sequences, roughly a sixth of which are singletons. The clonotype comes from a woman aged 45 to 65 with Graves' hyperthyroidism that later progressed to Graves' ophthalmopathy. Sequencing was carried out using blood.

The CDR3 DNA is TGCAGTGCTGGACCCTCCTACGAGCAGTACTTC. As protein: CSAGPSYEQYF. This chain links TRBV20-1 with TRBJ2-7; D is unclear. The ends were cut back, 5 bases at V and 0 bases at J, with 5 bases in the middle. Germline loops: CDR1 DFQATT, CDR2 SNEGSKA (reference sequence). This CDR3 region has 11 residues.